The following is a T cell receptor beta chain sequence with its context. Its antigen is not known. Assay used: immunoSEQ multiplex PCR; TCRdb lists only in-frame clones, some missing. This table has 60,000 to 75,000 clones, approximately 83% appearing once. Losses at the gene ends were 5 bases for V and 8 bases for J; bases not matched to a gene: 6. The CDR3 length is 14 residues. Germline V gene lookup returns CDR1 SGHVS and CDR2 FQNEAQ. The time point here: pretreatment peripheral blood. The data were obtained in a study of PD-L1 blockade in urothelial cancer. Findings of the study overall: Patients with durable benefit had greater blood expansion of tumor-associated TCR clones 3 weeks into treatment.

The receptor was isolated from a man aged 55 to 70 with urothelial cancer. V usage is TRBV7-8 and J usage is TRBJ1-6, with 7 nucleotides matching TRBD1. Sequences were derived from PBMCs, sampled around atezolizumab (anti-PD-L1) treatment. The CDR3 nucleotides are TGTGCCAGCAGCCACGGGACAGATCATTCACCCCTCCACTTT. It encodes CASSHGTDHSPLHF.